This entry lists 26 T cell receptor beta chains sequenced from one sample in a study of T cells after yellow fever vaccination. Each CDR3 protein is one row after TCRdb ran MiXCR on the 5' RACE reads. The sample comprises a few hundred thousand distinct CDR3 sequences, 4% to 5.5% of which are singletons, and less than 20% rests with the top ten. Sequenced material: PBMCs, taken 15 days after the yellow fever booster vaccination. Receptors were obtained from a man aged 18-30 years who received the YFV17D yellow fever vaccine.

This sequence joins TRBV5-6 and TRBJ2-1, with 8 bases that match TRBD1. The germline V gene has CDR1 SGHDT and CDR2 YYEEEE. V lost 3 bases to trimming and J lost 2 bases; unmatched junction nucleotides: 10. The CDR3 consists of 17 residues. This CDR3 reads CASSWKPRGLAYNEQFF. CDR3 sequence (DNA): TGTGCCAGCAGCTGGAAGCCCAGGGGGCTAGCCTACAATGAGCAGTTCTTC. The full variable domain, with the rest looked up from reference TRBV5-6 and TRBJ2-1, is DAGVTQSPTHLIKTRGQQVTLRCSPKSGHDTVSWYQQALGQGPQFIFQYYEEEERQRGNFPDRFSGHQFPNYSSELNVNALLLGDSALYLCASSWKPRGLAYNEQFFGPGTRLTVL.

This clonotype has at least ten counts. The chain couples TRBV12-3 or TRBV12-4 to TRBJ2-5, with D perhaps matching TRBD1 or TRBD2 (5 bases each). This CDR3 is built from 15 residues. V dropped 5 bases and J dropped 1 base, with 14 bases sitting between them. CDR3 nucleotide sequence: TGTGCCAGCAGTGCGGGCGAGGGGTTCCAAGAGACCCAGTACTTC. Translating it yields CASSAGEGFQETQYF.

The genes are TRBV2 and TRBJ1-2; D is possibly TRBD1 (5 bases). Trimming shortened V by 1 base and J by 10 bases, and 13 bases separated the two germline ends. This CDR3 is 13 amino acids long. Germline V gene sequence: CDR1 SNHLY, CDR2 FYNNEI. The CDR3 DNA reads as TGTGCCAGCAGTGAAGGCTCAGGGATGGACTACACCTTC. The encoded protein is CASSEGSGMDYTF.

This clonotype was counted ten times or more. V usage is TRBV4-1 and J usage is TRBJ2-2; no firm D call. The CDR3 has 15 amino acids. V shed 1 base and J shed 4 bases, with 10 bases lying between them. The germline V gene has CDR1 MGHRA and CDR2 YSYEKL. CDR3 residues: CASSQAPYVTGELFF. As DNA, the CDR3 is TGCGCCAGCAGCCAAGCCCCATACGTCACCGGGGAGCTGTTTTTT.

There are many counts of this clonotype. V gene TRBV3-1 combines with J gene TRBJ2-3; unclear D gene. This CDR3 contains 11 residues. Per the germline V gene, CDR1 is LGHDT and CDR2 is YNNKEL (reference sequence). The V and J ends lost 4 bases and 10 bases respectively, with 9 bases between them. This CDR3 reads CASSLGSAQYF. In DNA, the CDR3 is TGTGCCAGCAGCCTGGGCAGCGCGCAGTATTTT.

J is TRBJ2-1 and V is TRBV27, with TRBD2 matching over 13 bases. CDR1 and CDR2 from the germline V gene are MNHEY and SMNVEV (reference sequence). V was clipped by 2 bases and J by 2 bases; unmatched bases: 6. This CDR3 is built from 18 residues. The CDR3 protein is CASSLVRLAGGAYNEQFF. The CDR3 DNA sequence: TGTGCCAGCAGTTTAGTCCGACTAGCGGGGGGCGCCTACAATGAGCAGTTCTTC.

This clonotype has ten or more counts. The V call is TRBV6-2 or TRBV6-3, the J call TRBJ1-5; 7 nucleotides align to TRBD1. The CDR3 extends over 15 amino acids. Per germline, CDR1 MNHEY and CDR2 SVGEGT. Losses at the gene ends were 2 bases for V and 2 bases for J; bases not matched to a gene: 3. CDR3 loop: CASSYRGQGNQPQHF. The CDR3 DNA is TGTGCCAGCAGTTACAGAGGACAGGGCAATCAGCCCCAGCATTTT.

This clonotype appeared a few times. The chain is built from TRBV4-3 and TRBJ1-1; D is possibly TRBD1 (6 bases). CDR1 LGHNA and CDR2 YSLEER come from the germline V gene. V lost 0 bases and J 1 base, leaving 9 bases between the germline ends. This CDR3 has 15 residues. In DNA, the CDR3 is TGCGCCAGCAGCCAAGATCAAGGGGGGAACACTGAAGCTTTCTTT. Protein product: CASSQDQGGNTEAFF.

CDR3 residues: CASTSGVALFF. The DNA for the CDR3 is TGTGCCAGCACCTCAGGGGTGGCATTATTCTTC. The chain joins TRBV12-3 or TRBV12-4 to TRBJ2-1, with a possible D match to TRBD1 (6 bases). The CDR3 runs to 11 residues. V was trimmed by 7 bases and J by 16 bases, leaving 17 bases between them.

This chain links TRBV6-2 or TRBV6-3 with TRBJ2-3; 12 bases map to TRBD1. V was clipped by 7 bases and J by 8 bases; unmatched bases: 10. CDR3 length equals 15 residues. Germline V gene lookup returns CDR1 MNHEY and CDR2 SVGEGT. In DNA form, the CDR3 reads TGTGCCAGCATCGCCCCGGGACAGGGGGCGTCTACGCAGTATTTT. Translation gives CASIAPGQGASTQYF.

This clonotype was seen more than once but under ten times. The chain uses TRBV18 and TRBJ1-1; D not resolved. The CDR3 spans 14 residues. V was shortened by 5 bases and J by 1 base, with 11 bases between the two germline ends. Germline CDR1 KGHSH, CDR2 LQKENI. Here the CDR3 reads CASSRGAQNTEAFF. Written as DNA, the CDR3 is TGTGCCAGCTCAAGAGGCGCCCAGAACACTGAAGCTTTCTTT.

This clonotype was seen only a few times. V gene TRBV7-2 combines with J gene TRBJ2-1; perhaps TRBD2 as D (5 bases). Germline V gives CDR1 SGHTA, CDR2 FQGNSA. Trimming removed 2 bases at V and 10 bases at J, with 12 bases between. This CDR3 has 13 residues. As DNA, the CDR3 is TGTGCCAGCAGCTTACCTGGACTTACGGAGCAGTTCTTC. Translating gives CASSLPGLTEQFF.

This clonotype was seen a handful of times. The chain has TRBV5-1 and TRBJ2-7, with 7 positions matching TRBD1. Germline values: CDR1 SGHRS, CDR2 YFSETQ. The CDR3 sequence is 16 residues long. The trim removed 4 bases at V and 4 bases at J, leaving 14 bases unmatched. The CDR3, as DNA: TGCGCCAGCAGCCACGACCCAAGGGACAGATTATACGAGCAGTACTTC. This gives the protein CASSHDPRDRLYEQYF.

This clonotype was counted many times. The chain joins TRBV28 to TRBJ1-1; the match to TRBD1 covers 7 bases. Germline V gene data show CDR1 as MDHEN and CDR2 as SYDVKM. The junction had 7 bases not matched to a gene; V was cut back by 6 bases and J by 3 bases. The CDR3 has 14 amino acids. CDR3 region: CASRVDRVDTEAFF. The CDR3 DNA follows: TGTGCCAGCAGAGTTGACAGGGTGGACACTGAAGCTTTCTTT.

In this sample, this clonotype turned up many times. CDR3 sequence reads: CAYHSYNEQFF. The CDR3 region has the DNA TGTGCCTACCACTCCTACAATGAGCAGTTCTTC. The gene calls are TRBV7-9 and TRBJ2-1; the D is unclear. This CDR3 comprises 11 residues. Germline loops: CDR1 SEHNR, CDR2 FQNEAQ (reference sequence). Trimming removed 11 bases from V and 0 bases from J, with 5 bases in between.

This clonotype was counted at least ten times. The CDR3 region is CASSQDRGGHGYTF. The CDR3 DNA is TGTGCCAGCAGCCAAGACCGGGGGGGCCATGGCTACACCTTC. The gene calls are TRBV4-2 and TRBJ1-2; D is possibly TRBD1 (6 bases). The V end was cut by 0 bases, the J end by 6 bases, with 11 bases between. The CDR3 sequence is 14 residues long. Germline CDR1 is LGHNA and CDR2 is YNFKEQ.

This clonotype was counted ten times or more. The chain is built from TRBV14 and TRBJ2-4; 8 positions match TRBD1. The junction had 2 bases not matched to a gene; V was cut back by 1 base and J by 9 bases. CDR1 and CDR2 from the germline V gene are SGHDN and FVKESK. The CDR3 has 13 amino acids. The CDR3 DNA reads as TGTGCCAGCAGCCAAGGGACAGGGTTCATTCAGTACTTC. Translation gives CASSQGTGFIQYF.

This clonotype was observed at least ten times. The genes are TRBV5-1 and TRBJ1-1; 9 nucleotides agree with TRBD1. The germline V gene has CDR1 SGHRS and CDR2 YFSETQ. The CDR3 covers 14 residues. Germline trimming cut 5 bases from V and 5 bases from J; bases unmatched to any gene: 7. This chain's CDR3 is CASRPGQGDTEAFF. As DNA, the CDR3 is TGCGCCAGCAGGCCGGGACAGGGAGATACTGAAGCTTTCTTT.

The chain recombines TRBV11-2 with TRBJ1-5; 8 bases map to TRBD1. This CDR3 region has 15 residues. The ends lost 5 bases at V and 5 bases at J; junction bases unmatched: 8. Germline-derived CDR1 and CDR2 are SGHAT and FQNNGV. CDR3 sequence: CASSEGTGSYQPQHF. Written as DNA, the CDR3 is TGTGCCAGCAGCGAAGGGACAGGTTCATATCAGCCCCAGCATTTT.

There are many counts of this clonotype. The chain uses TRBV7-9 and TRBJ1-1, with D perhaps TRBD1 (5 bases). Trimming pared 1 base from V and 6 bases from J, leaving 21 bases between. Germline-derived CDR1 and CDR2 are SEHNR and FQNEAQ (reference sequence). This CDR3 is 17 amino acids long. For the CDR3, the DNA is TGTGCCAGCAGCTTAGATCTAACAGCTTCCGGGGCGGCTGAAGCTTTCTTT. Translating it yields CASSLDLTASGAAEAFF.

This clonotype came up a few times. The chain employs TRBV5-1 and TRBJ2-4, with 7 bases aligning to TRBD1. Germline values: CDR1 SGHRS, CDR2 YFSETQ. The CDR3 is 13 amino acids. The V and J ends lost 5 bases and 6 bases, in that order; junction bases with no gene match: 5. DNA for the CDR3: TGCGCCAGCAGAGAGGGACAGTCAAACATTCAGTACTTC. Amino acids: CASREGQSNIQYF.

The sample holds many counts of this clonotype. The chain combines TRBV7-9 with TRBJ2-5, with 9 bases identical to TRBD2. Losses at the gene ends were 5 bases for V and 5 bases for J; bases not matched to a gene: 12. CDR3 length: 16 residues. Germline V gene data show CDR1 as SEHNR and CDR2 as FQNEAQ (reference sequence). CDR3: CASSPIAGDMWETQYF. In nucleotides, the CDR3 is TGTGCCAGCAGCCCCATAGCGGGGGATATGTGGGAGACCCAGTACTTC.

This clonotype was seen at least ten times. V gene TRBV4-2 combines with J gene TRBJ1-5; D not certain. The V gene's germline CDR1 is LGHNA and CDR2 YNFKEQ. This CDR3 spans 12 amino acids. Trimming took off 0 bases at V and 6 bases at J, with 3 bases between the two ends. As DNA, the CDR3 is TGTGCCAGCAGCCAAGATGGTCAGCCCCAGCATTTT. Amino acid sequence: CASSQDGQPQHF.

In this sample, this clonotype turned up many times. The chain recombines TRBV18 with TRBJ2-3, with 7 bases matching TRBD1. The CDR3 loop spans 16 amino acids. V shed 2 bases and J 3 bases; nucleotides not matched to a gene: 8. CDR1 and CDR2 (germline): KGHSH, LQKENI. The CDR3 DNA sequence: TGTGCCAGCTCACCAGAAGGACAGGCTTGGACAGATACGCAGTATTTT. It translates to CASSPEGQAWTDTQYF.

This clonotype was seen at least ten times. The DNA for the CDR3 is TGTGCCCTCGCCCCAGCGGGGGTGTACAATGAGCAGTTCTTC. This encodes CALAPAGVYNEQFF. J is TRBJ2-1 and V is TRBV10-3, with 8 bases matching TRBD2. Trimming cost V 11 bases and J 4 bases; bases outside gene matches: 10. Germline V gene sequence: CDR1 ENHRY, CDR2 SYGVKD. This CDR3 comprises 14 residues.

This clonotype was seen at least ten times. The chain employs TRBV4-1 and TRBJ2-5; possibly TRBD2 for D (6 bases). V lost 7 bases and J lost 2, with 20 bases in between. The CDR3 loop spans 16 amino acids. Per germline, CDR1 MGHRA and CDR2 YSYEKL. As DNA, the CDR3 is TGCGCCAGCACCTACTCCACCGGGACTTCGCAAGAGACCCAGTACTTC. Translated: CASTYSTGTSQETQYF.